Shown below are 14 T cell receptor beta chains from a single sample sequenced in a study of blood T cell repertoires in COVID-19 (dated by TCRdb to the early 2020s). Libraries were constructed by the immunoSEQ multiplex PCR assay. TCRdb holds this immuneACCESS table with in-frame rearrangements only. Some clones are missing; in checked studies, unresolved V genes explain under half, and the rest has no known cause. The sample yields nearly 50,000 clones; around 87% were counted once. The biggest ten clones account for more than 5% of the sample. Sequencing was performed on peripheral blood. These receptors were taken from a man aged 40-49 years with active COVID-19.

The J gene is TRBJ1-1, the V gene TRBV9; weak D call: TRBD1 (5 bases). Trimming removed 0 bases at V and 0 bases at J, with 15 bases between. Germline V lookup: CDR1 SGDLS, CDR2 YYNGEE. The CDR3 length is 17 residues. For the CDR3, the DNA is TGTGCCAGCAGCGTAGCTATCGGGGGGGTCATGAACACTGAAGCTTTCTTT. This gives the protein CASSVAIGGVMNTEAFF. Looking up the rest from reference TRBV9 and TRBJ1-1 gives the full variable domain: DSGVTQTPKHLITATGQRVTLRCSPRSGDLSVYWYQQSLDQGLQFLIQYYNGEERAKGNILERFSAQQFPDLHSELNLSSLELGDSALYFCASSVAIGGVMNTEAFFGQGTRLTVV.

The rearrangement joins TRBV19 to TRBJ2-1; possibly TRBD2 for D (5 bases). This CDR3 comprises 11 residues. V lost 3 bases and J lost 8, with 5 bases in between. CDR1 LNHDA and CDR2 SQIVND come from the germline V gene (reference sequence). The CDR3: CASSISDEQFF. In DNA form, the CDR3 reads TGTGCCAGTAGTATTAGCGATGAGCAGTTCTTC.

The V and J genes are TRBV4-2 and TRBJ1-3, with D perhaps TRBD1 (5 bases). Germline-derived CDR1 and CDR2 are LGHNA and YNFKEQ. V was trimmed by 0 bases and J by 4 bases, leaving 10 bases between them. The CDR3 runs 15 residues. The CDR3 DNA sequence: TGTGCCAGCAGCCAAGATCTCCAGGGCGGAAACACCATATATTTT. This gives the protein CASSQDLQGGNTIYF.

The chain combines TRBV3-1 (or the pseudogene TRBV3-2) with TRBJ2-7; 9 nucleotides match TRBD2. Unmatched junction bases numbered 13, after V lost 4 bases and J lost 0 bases. The CDR3 covers 18 residues. Germline V gene sequence: CDR1 LGHDT, CDR2 YNNKEL (reference sequence). The CDR3: CASSLKNPTSGSSYEQYF. For the CDR3, the DNA is TGTGCCAGCAGCCTTAAAAACCCGACTAGCGGAAGCTCCTACGAGCAGTACTTC.

This clone occurred once. This chain links TRBV28 with TRBJ2-5; D might be TRBD2 (5 bases). CDR1 MDHEN and CDR2 SYDVKM come from the germline V gene. The CDR3 length is 15 residues. V shed 3 bases and J shed 2 bases, with 13 bases lying between them. The CDR3 is CASSLEERLQETQYF. CDR3 bases: TGTGCCAGCAGTTTGGAGGAGCGGTTACAAGAGACCCAGTACTTC.

V is TRBV10-1 and J is TRBJ2-7, with 9 bases fitting TRBD1. V trimming: 10 bases; J trimming: 4 bases; junction bases outside the gene matches: 8. The CDR3 totals 13 residues. Germline V gene sequence: CDR1 WNHNN, CDR2 SYGVQD (reference sequence). The CDR3 region is CANQDRGDYEQYF. The DNA of the CDR3 is TGCGCCAACCAGGACAGGGGAGATTACGAGCAGTACTTC.

The table lists this clone with a count of one. This chain joins TRBV9 and TRBJ1-6, with D uncertain. The V gene lost 6 bases and the J gene lost 6 bases, with 7 bases spanning the gap. From germline, CDR1 is SGDLS and CDR2 YYNGEE. The CDR3 extends over 12 amino acids. CDR3: CASNSVNSPLHF. The CDR3 region has the DNA TGTGCCAGCAACTCGGTTAATTCACCCCTCCACTTT.

The V call is TRBV18, the J call TRBJ2-2; 10 bases line up with TRBD2. Germline trimming cut 3 bases from V and 10 bases from J; bases unmatched to any gene: 11. CDR1 KGHSH and CDR2 LQKENI come from the germline V gene. The CDR3 runs to 16 residues. The CDR3 coding sequence is TGTGCCAGCTCACCGAGACTAGCGGGCCCCTCAGAGGAGCTGTTTTTT. Its translation: CASSPRLAGPSEELFF.

The gene calls are TRBV28 and TRBJ2-7; a possible D gene is TRBD2 (6 bases). Germline CDR1 is MDHEN and CDR2 is SYDVKM. The CDR3 is 13 residues long. The V end was cut by 7 bases, the J end by 2 bases, with 12 bases between. CDR3 amino acids: CASNGGPPYEQYF. CDR3 DNA sequence: TGTGCCAGCAACGGGGGACCTCCCTACGAGCAGTACTTC.

This rearrangement joins TRBV6-5 to TRBJ2-7, with TRBD1 as a possible D gene (6 bases). With 11 bases removed from V and 2 bases from J, the gap between germline ends came to 19 bases. CDR3 length equals 14 residues. CDR1 MNHEY and CDR2 SVGAGI come from the germline V gene. The CDR3 region is CASKVGGMTYEQYF. The CDR3 DNA follows: TGTGCCTCCAAAGTAGGGGGTATGACCTACGAGCAGTACTTC.

This clone was seen more than once but under ten times. This chain uses TRBV5-1 with TRBJ2-5; 7 nucleotides match TRBD2. Germline loops: CDR1 SGHRS, CDR2 YFSETQ. V trimming: 5 bases; J trimming: 0 bases; junction bases outside the gene matches: 13. The CDR3 is 17 residues long. This chain's CDR3 is CASSRGVGGEYQETQYF. In DNA form, the CDR3 reads TGCGCCAGCAGTCGGGGGGTCGGCGGGGAGTACCAAGAGACCCAGTACTTC.

This clone was seen only once. This sequence joins TRBV4-1 and TRBJ1-1; weak D call: TRBD1 (5 bases). V lost 1 base and J lost 2, with 11 bases in between. This CDR3 has 15 residues. CDR1 and CDR2 (germline): MGHRA, YSYEKL. CDR3 bases: TGCGCCAGCAGCCAAGCAGGACAAGAAAACACTGAAGCTTTCTTT. It yields the protein CASSQAGQENTEAFF.

V is TRBV3-1 (or the pseudogene TRBV3-2) and J is TRBJ2-7; possibly TRBD2 for D (5 bases). Germline-derived CDR1 and CDR2 are LGHDT and YNNKEL (reference sequence). The CDR3 is 15 amino acids. V gave up 4 bases and J gave up 2 bases, with 15 bases separating them. This CDR3 reads CASSPRAGGAYEQYF. In DNA form, the CDR3 reads TGTGCCAGCAGCCCCCGTGCGGGTGGGGCCTACGAGCAGTACTTC.

The chain has TRBV10-1 and TRBJ1-6, with 7 bases identical to TRBD1. The CDR3 loop spans 14 amino acids. The germline CDR1 and CDR2 sequences are WNHNN and SYGVQD (reference sequence). V shed 8 bases and J 9 bases; nucleotides not matched to a gene: 10. DNA for the CDR3: TGCGCCAGCTCCAGAGACAGGGTCGGTTCACCCCTCCACTTT. This sequence encodes CASSRDRVGSPLHF.